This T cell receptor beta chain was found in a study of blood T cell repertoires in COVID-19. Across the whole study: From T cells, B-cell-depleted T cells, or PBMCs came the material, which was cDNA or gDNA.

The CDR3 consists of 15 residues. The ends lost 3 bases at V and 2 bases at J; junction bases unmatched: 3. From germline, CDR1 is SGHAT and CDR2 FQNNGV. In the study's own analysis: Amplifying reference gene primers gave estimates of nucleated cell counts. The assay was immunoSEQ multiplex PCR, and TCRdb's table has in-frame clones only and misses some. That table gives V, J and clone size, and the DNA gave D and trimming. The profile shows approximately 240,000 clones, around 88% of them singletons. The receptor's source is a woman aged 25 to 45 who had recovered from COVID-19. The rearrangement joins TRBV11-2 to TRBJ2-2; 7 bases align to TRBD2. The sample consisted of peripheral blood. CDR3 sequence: CASSFAGVNTGELFF. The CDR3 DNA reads TGTGCCAGCAGCTTCGCGGGGGTAAACACCGGGGAGCTGTTTTTT.